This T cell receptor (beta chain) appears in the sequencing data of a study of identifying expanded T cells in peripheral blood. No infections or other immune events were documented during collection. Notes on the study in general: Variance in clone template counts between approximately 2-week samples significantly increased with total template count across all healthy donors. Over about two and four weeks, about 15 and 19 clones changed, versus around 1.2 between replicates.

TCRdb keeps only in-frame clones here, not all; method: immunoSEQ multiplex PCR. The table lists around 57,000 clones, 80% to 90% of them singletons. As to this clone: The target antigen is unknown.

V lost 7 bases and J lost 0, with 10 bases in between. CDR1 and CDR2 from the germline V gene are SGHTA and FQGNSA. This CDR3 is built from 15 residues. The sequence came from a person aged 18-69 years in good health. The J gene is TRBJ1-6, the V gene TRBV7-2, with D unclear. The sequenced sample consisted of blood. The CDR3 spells CASNPASSYNSPLHF. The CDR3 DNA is TGTGCCAGCAACCCGGCGAGCTCCTATAATTCACCCCTCCACTTT.